What follows is one T cell receptor (beta chain) and its context. The template used for profiling TCR beta VDJ and CDR3 was genomic DNA. Each CDR3 protein gets one entry after TCRdb re-called the reads with MiXCR. The sample has approximately 180,000 distinct CDR3 sequences; around half are singletons. Previously, flow cytometry had revealed CD8+CD57+ cell expansion in the patients chosen for sequencing. Each patient had severe acquired aplastic anemia. The entry originates in a study of CD8+CD57+ T cells in acquired aplastic anemia. Trimming took off 6 bases at V and 5 bases at J, with 10 bases between the two ends. The CDR3 is 12 amino acids. Germline-derived CDR1 and CDR2 are LNHNV and YYDKDF (reference sequence).

V gene TRBV15 combines with J gene TRBJ2-5, with D possibly being TRBD2 (7 bases). Sequencing was done on a sample of sorted CD4+, CD8+, or CD8+CD57+ T cells (not recorded which) from PBMCs. This TCR derives from a human donor with aplastic anemia. The CDR3 loop reads CATRGGLETQYF. In DNA form, the CDR3 reads TGTGCCACCAGGGGGGGGCTGGAGACCCAGTACTTC.